The T cell receptor beta chain under discussion was sequenced for a study of regulatory T cells in long-lasting Graves disease. iRepertoire HTBI primers and Arm-PCR of CDR3 regions built TCR beta libraries. A single record per CDR3 protein comes from TCRdb applying MiXCR to the multiplex PCR reads. Of 400,000 to 450,000 distinct CDR3 sequences listed, roughly 15% were seen once; the top ten hold about 10%. This clonotype was recorded many times. Time point denoted: newly diagnosed GD, antithyroid drugs for less than 3 months. From PBMCs, RNA was extracted and then used to make the TCR library. The CDR3 totals 13 residues. Unmatched junction bases numbered 4, after V lost 8 bases and J lost 6 bases. Germline values: CDR1 MNHNS, CDR2 SASEGT. This sample also belongs to another study, concerning T cells in Graves' hyperthyroidism and ophthalmopathy.

The sample in question was peripheral blood mononuclear cells (PBMCs), obtained at new diagnosis, from a patient treated with antithyroid drugs. The chain carries TRBV6-1 and TRBJ1-6; 7 nucleotides line up with TRBD1. This TCR derives from a woman in her 30s with Graves disease. CDR3 nucleotide sequence: TGTGCCAGCTACAGGGGATCTAATTCACCCCTCCACTTT. Protein product: CASYRGSNSPLHF.